These T cell receptor beta chains were read from a single sample in a study of blood T cell repertoires in COVID-19. Only in-frame clones appear in the TCRdb table, and some are missing; sequencing was by immunoSEQ multiplex PCR. Among approximately 220,000 clones, around nine tenths were seen once, and the ten largest hold approximately 6.2%. Sequenced input: peripheral blood. The receptors derive from a man in his 60s who had recovered from COVID-19. Each CDR3 is given with its conserved first and last residue. The D gene is left open where the match is weak.

CDR3	V	J	D
CASTVGLTNTGELFF	TRBV9	TRBJ2-2	-
CASSPPGSKGEQFF	TRBV18	TRBJ2-1	-
CASRGVGLNEQFF	TRBV28	TRBJ2-1	-
CASSIEGGPVYEQYF	TRBV19	TRBJ2-7	-
CASSQGTGNTGELFF	TRBV3-1/TRBV3-2	TRBJ2-2	-
CASSLGTGTGGNTEAFF	TRBV7-8	TRBJ1-1	TRBD1
CASSVSTRLAVGEQFF	TRBV9	TRBJ2-1	TRBD2
CANIPQVGPNTEAFF	TRBV7-9	TRBJ1-1	-
CASSRTTAREKLFF	TRBV9	TRBJ1-4	-
CASSLTRAGGGDTQYF	TRBV7-3	TRBJ2-3	TRBD2
CASSEGTGQAYGYTF	TRBV6-1	TRBJ1-2	TRBD1
CASSPSRLQETQYF	TRBV27	TRBJ2-5	-
CASSSHSGGGTDTQYF	TRBV7-2	TRBJ2-3	TRBD2
CASRPSTGSGNTIYF	TRBV5-6	TRBJ1-3	-
CASSQDVSSGNTIYF	TRBV4-2	TRBJ1-3	-
CASSYSSPRVETQYF	TRBV6-6	TRBJ2-5	-
CASSGGLAGGPRYF	TRBV10-1	TRBJ2-3	TRBD2
CASSPLPYEQYF	TRBV28	TRBJ2-7	-
CASSLAGQGYYGYTF	TRBV7-9	TRBJ1-2	TRBD1
CASSEQGTGGYTF	TRBV6-1	TRBJ1-2	-
CASRRTGVDTQYF	TRBV28	TRBJ2-3	TRBD1
CASSKGQGVGEQYF	TRBV6-6	TRBJ2-7	TRBD1
CASTRTGHLYNEQFF	TRBV19	TRBJ2-1	TRBD1
CASSLPDRPTFGRTEAFF	TRBV5-4	TRBJ1-1	TRBD1
CASSSRQGFLSGNTIYF	TRBV7-9	TRBJ1-3	TRBD1
CASRKGQGGEQFF	TRBV6-5	TRBJ2-1	TRBD1
CASSWTGGIGTEAFF	TRBV6-5	TRBJ1-1	TRBD1
CASSAGQNSNQPQHF	TRBV9	TRBJ1-5	-
CAGESGNTIYF	TRBV19	TRBJ1-3	-
CASRMGASTDTQYF	TRBV2	TRBJ2-3	-
CASSLALAGGKTGELFF	TRBV7-2	TRBJ2-2	TRBD2
CASSQDWGLGELFF	TRBV4-3	TRBJ2-2	-
CASSLLAGGNEQFF	TRBV28	TRBJ2-1	TRBD2
CASSPRFGGINTGELFF	TRBV18	TRBJ2-2	-
CASSRRMGQGEAKLFF	TRBV9	TRBJ1-4	TRBD1
CASSLSSYGYTF	TRBV19	TRBJ1-2	-
CASSRQGSLLDTIYF	TRBV7-7	TRBJ1-3	TRBD1
CASGGRVIETQYF	TRBV28	TRBJ2-5	-
CASSLMTGNTGELFF	TRBV5-1	TRBJ2-2	-
CASSHRGGNEQFF	TRBV19	TRBJ2-1	-
CASLYRGRENEQFF	TRBV10-1	TRBJ2-1	TRBD1